This TCR beta chain was obtained from a study of blood T cell repertoires in COVID-19. Study context: COVID-19 samples collected from the United States, Italy and Spain covered acute and convalescent phases.

The germline CDR1 and CDR2 sequences are LNHDA and SQIVND (reference sequence). This CDR3 is built from 14 residues. The junction had 6 bases not matched to a gene; V was cut back by 5 bases and J by 3 bases. As handled by the study authors: Using reference gene primer amplification, nucleated cell counts were estimated. TCRdb's copy holds only in-frame clones and misses some; the assay was immunoSEQ multiplex PCR. The V and J calls and clone size were taken over from that table, and D and trimming were inferred from the DNA. Of 200,000 to 250,000 clones in the sample, about 81% were seen once. The receptor was derived from an elderly woman with COVID-19, enrolled during active disease. The sample consisted of peripheral blood. The J gene is TRBJ2-7, the V gene TRBV19, with 8 bases identical to TRBD1. CDR3 region: CASSPRTGGYEQYF. DNA for the CDR3: TGTGCCAGTAGTCCCCGCACAGGGGGCTACGAGCAGTACTTC.